This T cell receptor (beta chain) was sequenced in a study of blood T cell repertoires in COVID-19. Study-wide context: The United States, Italy and Spain were the sources of the acute and convalescent COVID-19 samples. PBMCs, B-cell-depleted T cells, or T cells were the source of the cDNA or gDNA that made up the material.

Germline CDR1 reads SGHNT; CDR2 reads YENEEA. V lost 1 base and J 6 bases, leaving 11 bases between the germline ends. The length of the CDR3 is 14 residues. Study processing details: Reference gene primer amplification gave estimated nucleated cell counts. The table came from immunoSEQ multiplex PCR; TCRdb's copy has only in-frame clones and leaves some out. V and J calls plus clone size are reproduced from that table; the DNA served to infer D and trimming. The repertoire includes about 190,000 clones, around 85% of them detected once, and 2.1% sits in the top ten. The V and J genes are TRBV11-3 and TRBJ2-3, with D possibly TRBD2 on 5 matching bases. The receptor was isolated from a man between 65 and 85 years old with active or convalescent COVID-19. The sample was peripheral blood. This CDR3 reads CASSLGWTGDTQYF. Written as DNA, the CDR3 is TGTGCCAGCAGCTTAGGTTGGACGGGGGATACGCAGTATTTT. Supplemented by reference TRBV11-3 and TRBJ2-3, the full variable domain reads EAGVVQSPRYKIIEKKQPVAFWCNPISGHNTLYWYLQNLGQGPELLIRYENEEAVDDSQLPKDRFSAERLKGVDSTLKIQPAELGDSAVYLCASSLGWTGDTQYFGPGTRLTVL.